The 8 T cell receptor beta chains below all came from one sample that was sequenced in a study of Ad26.COV2.S vaccination and SARS-CoV-2 variants. Treatment denoted: over 15 received Ad26.COV2.S at low or high dose, single or two shots; roughly five received placebo; per-sample allocation not given. Sample collection was performed on day 63 after the first vaccine or placebo injection. This table comes from immunoSEQ multiplex PCR, and its TCRdb copy is limited to in-frame clones, with some not included. The sample holds 300,000 to 350,000 clones, 85% to 90% seen once. The sequencing here drew on peripheral blood, taken in a trial of Ad26.COV2.S vaccine versus placebo. These TCRs come from a person aged 18-65 years who received the Ad26.COV2.S COVID-19 vaccine or a placebo.

This chain uses TRBV5-1 with TRBJ1-6; D is perhaps TRBD1 (6 bases). The V and J ends lost 3 bases and 7 bases respectively, with 20 bases between them. The germline V gene encodes CDR1 SGHRS and CDR2 YFSETQ. The CDR3 totals 17 residues. CDR3: CASSSLTSRGTNSPLHF. The CDR3 DNA sequence: TGCGCCAGCAGCTCACTTACCTCCAGGGGAACAAATTCACCCCTCCACTTT.

The gene calls are TRBV18 and TRBJ1-4, with 8 bases fitting TRBD1. The CDR3 loop spans 15 amino acids. The germline CDR1 and CDR2 sequences are KGHSH and LQKENI. V lost 4 bases and J lost 8; bases outside the gene matches: 9. CDR3 bases: TGTGCCAGCTCACTCGGGACAGGTAGAGCCGAAAAACTGTTTTTT. Translation gives CASSLGTGRAEKLFF. Complete variable domain (other parts from reference TRBV18 and TRBJ1-4): NAGVMQNPRHLVRRRGQEARLRCSPMKGHSHVYWYRQLPEEGLKFMVYLQKENIIDESGMPKERFSAEFPKEGPSILRIQQVVRGDSAAYFCASSLGTGRAEKLFFGSGTQLSVL.

The chain employs TRBV4-1 and TRBJ2-1; D might be TRBD2 (6 bases). Looked up from germline, CDR1 is MGHRA and CDR2 is YSYEKL. This CDR3 is built from 14 residues. V was pared by 6 bases and J by 4 bases, with 13 bases between. DNA of the CDR3: TGCGCCAGCAGGCTGTTAGCGGATTACAATGAGCAGTTCTTC. Translated, it gives CASRLLADYNEQFF.

The chain uses TRBV2 and TRBJ1-6; D perhaps matches TRBD1 (6 bases). Germline V gene sequence: CDR1 SNHLY, CDR2 FYNNEI. Trimming took 4 bases from V and 3 from J, leaving 16 bases between them. This CDR3 comprises 17 residues. CDR3 sequence (DNA): TGTGCCAGCAGTGTATCCCGGCAGGGGTTCTATAATTCACCCCTCCACTTT. This encodes CASSVSRQGFYNSPLHF.

A single count supports this clone. The rearrangement joins TRBV7-2 to TRBJ1-5, with D tentatively TRBD1 (5 bases). V lost 3 bases and J 2 bases, leaving 14 bases between the germline ends. This CDR3 has 16 residues. Germline loops: CDR1 SGHTA, CDR2 FQGNSA. The DNA of the CDR3 is TGTGCCAGCAGCTTGGGGGACTTCTGGGGCAATCAGCCCCAGCATTTT. Protein product: CASSLGDFWGNQPQHF. Looking up the rest from reference TRBV7-2 and TRBJ1-5 gives the full variable domain: GAGVSQSPSNKVTEKGKDVELRCDPISGHTALYWYRQSLGQGLEFLIYFQGNSAPDKSGLPSDRFSAERTGGSVSTLTIQRTQQEDSAVYLCASSLGDFWGNQPQHFGDGTRLSIL.

Comments on this clone: Given the absence of the conserved phenylalanine or tryptophan at the CDR3 end, a read error is likely. This chain links TRBV7-2 with TRBJ1-6, with D perhaps matching TRBD1 (5 bases). V was clipped by 1 base and J by 14 bases, with 15 bases between them. The CDR3 sequence is 14 residues long. Looked up from germline, CDR1 is SGHTA and CDR2 is FQGNSA. CDR3 residues: CASSLGEAGLSLHL. CDR3 coding DNA: TGTGCCAGCAGCTTAGGGGAGGCAGGGTTGTCCCTCCACCTT.

The chain combines TRBV11-2 with TRBJ2-1; the D gene is possibly TRBD1 (6 bases). This CDR3 region has 15 residues. V gave up 1 base and J gave up 6 bases, with 13 bases separating them. Germline CDR1 SGHAT, CDR2 FQNNGV. The chain's CDR3 is CASSLGTGLGNEQFF. CDR3 coding DNA: TGTGCCAGCAGCTTAGGTACAGGGCTAGGCAATGAGCAGTTCTTC.

The chain links TRBV11-3 to TRBJ2-1, with 7 bases lining up with TRBD2. Trimming took 5 bases from V and 7 from J; bases not matched to a gene: 8. The CDR3 consists of 14 residues. Germline assignment: CDR1 SGHNT and CDR2 YENEEA. The CDR3 region has the DNA TGTGCCAGCAGCCCCTTTAGAGCGGGAAATGAGCAGTTCTTC. Residues: CASSPFRAGNEQFF.